The sequence of this TCR beta chain was determined in a study of tumor and adjacent non-tumor tissue in lung cancer. Across the whole study: Samples averaged roughly 4.3 million productive TCRbeta reads each.

TCRbeta libraries were built with three rounds of nested PCR, modified from ARM-PCR. From the multiplex PCR reads, TCRdb called clonotypes with MiXCR, one entry per CDR3 protein. The sample yields about 200,000 distinct CDR3 sequences, 71% seen once. This clonotype has ten or more counts. Its antigen is unknown. The germline gives CDR1 SGHNT, CDR2 YENEEA. V was trimmed by 5 bases and J by 5 bases, leaving 6 bases between them. The CDR3 sequence is 11 residues long. The template was RNA from unsorted bulk tissue. Overall study findings and caveats: Tumor TCR diversity, when higher, was linked to shorter survival. Significantly higher TCR diversity was found in tumor than normal lung.

The V call is TRBV11-3, the J call TRBJ2-5; D is unclear. The clonotype comes from a man in his 60s with non-small cell lung cancer. The sample consisted of lung tumor tissue. CDR3 sequence reads: CASSALETQYF. The DNA of the CDR3 is TGTGCCAGCAGCGCACTGGAGACCCAGTACTTC.